This T cell receptor (beta chain) was sequenced during a study of blood T cells in healthy people across ages. J gave up 9 bases and V 6 bases, and 15 bases lay outside the gene matches. From germline, CDR1 is SGHTA and CDR2 FQGNSA. There are 16 residues in the CDR3. A second PCR of 7 to 11 cycles used a sample-barcoded 5' primer and a J-beta primer mix. One entry per CDR3 protein results from TCRdb running MiXCR on the 5' RACE reads. The profile shows 380,000 or so distinct CDR3 sequences, 45% to 65% of them singletons. This clonotype was seen many times. The clonotype comes from a man aged 55-75 years in good health. This rearrangement joins TRBV7-2 to TRBJ2-1; the match to TRBD2 covers 9 bases. The specimen was blood. The CDR3 reads CASRPGTSSRSGEQFF. CDR3 in DNA: TGTGCCAGCAGACCCGGGACTAGCTCTCGGAGCGGTGAGCAGTTCTTC.